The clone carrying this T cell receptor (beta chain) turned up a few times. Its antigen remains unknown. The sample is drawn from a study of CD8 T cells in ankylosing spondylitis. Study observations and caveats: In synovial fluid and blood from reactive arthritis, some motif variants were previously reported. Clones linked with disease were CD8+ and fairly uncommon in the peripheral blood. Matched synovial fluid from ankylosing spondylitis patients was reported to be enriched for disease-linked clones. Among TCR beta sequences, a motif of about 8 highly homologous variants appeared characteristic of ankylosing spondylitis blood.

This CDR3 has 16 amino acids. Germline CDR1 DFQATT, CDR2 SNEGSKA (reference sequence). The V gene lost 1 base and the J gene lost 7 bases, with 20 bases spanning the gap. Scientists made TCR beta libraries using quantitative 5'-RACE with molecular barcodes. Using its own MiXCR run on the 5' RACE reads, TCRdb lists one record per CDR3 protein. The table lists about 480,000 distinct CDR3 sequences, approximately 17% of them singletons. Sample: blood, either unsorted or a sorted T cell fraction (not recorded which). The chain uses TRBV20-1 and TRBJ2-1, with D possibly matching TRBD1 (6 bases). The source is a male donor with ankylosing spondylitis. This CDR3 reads CSARVPAPLGGNEQFF. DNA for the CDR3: TGCAGTGCTAGAGTACCGGCCCCTCTAGGGGGAAATGAGCAGTTCTTC.